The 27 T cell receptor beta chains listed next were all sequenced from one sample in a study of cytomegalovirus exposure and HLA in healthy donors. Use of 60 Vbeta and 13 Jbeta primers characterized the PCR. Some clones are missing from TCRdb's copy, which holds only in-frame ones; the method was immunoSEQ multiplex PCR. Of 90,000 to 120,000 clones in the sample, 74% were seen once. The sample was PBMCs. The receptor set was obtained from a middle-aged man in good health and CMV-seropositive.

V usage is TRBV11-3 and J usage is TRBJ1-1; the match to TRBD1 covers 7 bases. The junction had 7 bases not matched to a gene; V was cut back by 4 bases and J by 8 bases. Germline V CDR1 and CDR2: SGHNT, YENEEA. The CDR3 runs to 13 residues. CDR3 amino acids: CASSSVTGTEAFF. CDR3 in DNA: TGTGCCAGCAGCTCCGTGACAGGGACGGAAGCTTTCTTT. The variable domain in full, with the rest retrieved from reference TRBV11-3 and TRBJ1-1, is EAGVVQSPRYKIIEKKQPVAFWCNPISGHNTLYWYLQNLGQGPELLIRYENEEAVDDSQLPKDRFSAERLKGVDSTLKIQPAELGDSAVYLCASSSVTGTEAFFGQGTRLTVV.

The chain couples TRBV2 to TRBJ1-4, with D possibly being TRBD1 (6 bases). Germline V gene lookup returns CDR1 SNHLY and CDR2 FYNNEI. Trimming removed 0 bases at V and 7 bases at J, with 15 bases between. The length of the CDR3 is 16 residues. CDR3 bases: TGTGCCAGCAGTGAAGCGGGAGTAACAGGGATTGAAAAACTGTTTTTT. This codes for CASSEAGVTGIEKLFF.

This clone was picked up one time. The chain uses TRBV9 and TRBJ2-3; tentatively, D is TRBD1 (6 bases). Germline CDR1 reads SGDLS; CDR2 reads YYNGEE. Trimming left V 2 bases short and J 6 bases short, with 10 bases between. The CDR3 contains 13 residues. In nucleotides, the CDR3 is TGTGCCAGCAGCGTTTCCCAGGGGGATACGCAGTATTTT. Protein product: CASSVSQGDTQYF.

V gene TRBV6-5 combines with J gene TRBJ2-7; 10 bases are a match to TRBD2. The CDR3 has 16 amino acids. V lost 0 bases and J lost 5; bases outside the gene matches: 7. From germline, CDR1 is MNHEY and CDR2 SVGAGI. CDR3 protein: CASSYSHLAGDNEQYF. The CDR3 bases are TGTGCCAGCAGTTACTCGCACCTAGCGGGAGACAACGAGCAGTACTTC.

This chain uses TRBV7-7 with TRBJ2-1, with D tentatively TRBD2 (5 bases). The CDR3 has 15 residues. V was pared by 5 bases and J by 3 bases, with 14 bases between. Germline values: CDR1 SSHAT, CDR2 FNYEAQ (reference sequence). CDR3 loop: CASSPQDSVYNEQFF. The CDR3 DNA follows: TGTGCCAGCAGCCCCCAGGACTCGGTCTACAATGAGCAGTTCTTC.

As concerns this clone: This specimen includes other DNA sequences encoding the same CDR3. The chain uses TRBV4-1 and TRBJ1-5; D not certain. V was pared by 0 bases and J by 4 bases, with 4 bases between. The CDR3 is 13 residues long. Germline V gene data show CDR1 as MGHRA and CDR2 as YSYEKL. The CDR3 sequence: CASSQDPNQPQHF. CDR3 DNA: TGCGCCAGCAGCCAAGATCCTAATCAGCCCCAGCATTTT.

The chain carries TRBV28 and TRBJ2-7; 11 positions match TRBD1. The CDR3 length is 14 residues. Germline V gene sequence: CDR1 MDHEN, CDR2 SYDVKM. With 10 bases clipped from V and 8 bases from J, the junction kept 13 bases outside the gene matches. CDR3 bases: TGTGCCACCTTCATACCGGGACAGGGGGAGAAGCAGTACTTC. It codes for CATFIPGQGEKQYF.

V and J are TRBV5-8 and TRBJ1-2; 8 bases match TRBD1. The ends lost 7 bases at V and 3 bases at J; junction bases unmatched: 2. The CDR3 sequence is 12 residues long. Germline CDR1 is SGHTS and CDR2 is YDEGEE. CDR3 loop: CASSQGDYGYTF. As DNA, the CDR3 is TGTGCCAGCTCACAGGGGGACTATGGCTACACCTTC.

The CDR3: CASRVSGTSGARRETQYF. CDR3 nucleotide sequence: TGTGCCAGCAGAGTTTCCGGGACTAGCGGGGCCCGCCGGGAGACCCAGTACTTC. This chain joins TRBV5-6 and TRBJ2-5; TRBD2 agrees at 13 bases. CDR1 is SGHDT and CDR2 is YYEEEE in the germline V gene. V lost 5 bases, J lost 5 bases, and 15 bases stayed unmatched. The CDR3 covers 18 residues. The full variable domain, with the rest looked up from reference TRBV5-6 and TRBJ2-5, is DAGVTQSPTHLIKTRGQQVTLRCSPKSGHDTVSWYQQALGQGPQFIFQYYEEEERQRGNFPDRFSGHQFPNYSSELNVNALLLGDSALYLCASRVSGTSGARRETQYFGPGTRLLVL.

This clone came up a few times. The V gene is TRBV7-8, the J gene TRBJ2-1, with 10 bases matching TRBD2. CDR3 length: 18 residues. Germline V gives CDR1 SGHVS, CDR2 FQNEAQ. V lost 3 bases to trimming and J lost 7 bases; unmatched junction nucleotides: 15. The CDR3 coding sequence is TGTGCCAGCAGCTTCGATAATGGTCCGCTAGCGGGAGTAAATGAGCAGTTCTTC. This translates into CASSFDNGPLAGVNEQFF.

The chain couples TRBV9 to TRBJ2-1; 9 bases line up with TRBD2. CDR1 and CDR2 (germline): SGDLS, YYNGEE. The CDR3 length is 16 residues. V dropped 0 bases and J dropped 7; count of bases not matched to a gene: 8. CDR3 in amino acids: CASSVGLAGGSNEQFF. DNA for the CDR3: TGTGCCAGCAGCGTAGGGCTGGCGGGAGGGTCGAATGAGCAGTTCTTC.

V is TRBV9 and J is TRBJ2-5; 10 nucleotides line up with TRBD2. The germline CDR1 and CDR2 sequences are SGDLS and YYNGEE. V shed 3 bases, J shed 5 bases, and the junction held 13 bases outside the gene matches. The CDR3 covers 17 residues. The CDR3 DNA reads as TGTGCCAGCAGCGGGGGACGGAGCGGGGGGGCCGAGGAGACCCAGTACTTC. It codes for CASSGGRSGGAEETQYF.

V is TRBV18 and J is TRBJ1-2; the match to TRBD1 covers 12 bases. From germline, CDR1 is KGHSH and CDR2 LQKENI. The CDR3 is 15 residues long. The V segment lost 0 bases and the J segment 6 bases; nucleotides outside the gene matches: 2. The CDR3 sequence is CASSPPGQGADGYTF. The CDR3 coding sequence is TGTGCCAGCTCACCACCGGGACAGGGGGCGGATGGCTACACCTTC.

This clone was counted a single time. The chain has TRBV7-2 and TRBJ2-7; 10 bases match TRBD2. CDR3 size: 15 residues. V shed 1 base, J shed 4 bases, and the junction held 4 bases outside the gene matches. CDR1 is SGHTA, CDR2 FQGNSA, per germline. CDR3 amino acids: CASSLGSSGSYEQYF. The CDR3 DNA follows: TGTGCCAGCAGCTTAGGGTCTAGCGGGAGTTACGAGCAGTACTTC. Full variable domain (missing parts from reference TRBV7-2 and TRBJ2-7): GAGVSQSPSNKVTEKGKDVELRCDPISGHTALYWYRQSLGQGLEFLIYFQGNSAPDKSGLPSDRFSAERTGGSVSTLTIQRTQQEDSAVYLCASSLGSSGSYEQYFGPGTRLTVT.

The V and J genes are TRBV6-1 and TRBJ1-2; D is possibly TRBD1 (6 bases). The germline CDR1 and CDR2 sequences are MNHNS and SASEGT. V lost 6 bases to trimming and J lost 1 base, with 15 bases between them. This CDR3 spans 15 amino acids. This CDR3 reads CASRGTTAYNYGYTF. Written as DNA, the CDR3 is TGTGCCAGCAGAGGGACAACAGCGTATAACTATGGCTACACCTTC.

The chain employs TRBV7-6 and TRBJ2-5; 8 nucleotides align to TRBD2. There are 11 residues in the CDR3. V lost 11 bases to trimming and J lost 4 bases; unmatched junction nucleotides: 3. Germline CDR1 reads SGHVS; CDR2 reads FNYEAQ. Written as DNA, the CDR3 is TGTGCCGCGGGGGGCGGAGAGACCCAGTACTTC. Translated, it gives CAAGGGETQYF.

The CDR3 region has the DNA TGTGCCAGTCGACCTCCGGGACAGGGCTATGGCTACACCTTC. As protein: CASRPPGQGYGYTF. The chain is built from TRBV19 and TRBJ1-2, with 9 bases aligning to TRBD1. Germline assignment: CDR1 LNHDA and CDR2 SQIVND (reference sequence). This CDR3 comprises 14 residues. J lost 4 bases, V lost 8 bases, and 8 bases had no gene match.

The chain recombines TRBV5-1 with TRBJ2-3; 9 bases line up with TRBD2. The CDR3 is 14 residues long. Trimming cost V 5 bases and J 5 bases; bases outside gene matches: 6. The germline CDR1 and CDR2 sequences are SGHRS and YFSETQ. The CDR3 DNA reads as TGCGCCAGCAGACCGGGACTAGCAGGAGATACGCAGTATTTT. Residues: CASRPGLAGDTQYF. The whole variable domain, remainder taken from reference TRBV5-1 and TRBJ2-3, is KAGVTQTPRYLIKTRGQQVTLSCSPISGHRSVSWYQQTPGQGLQFLFEYFSETQRNKGNFPGRFSGRQFSNSRSEMNVSTLELGDSALYLCASRPGLAGDTQYFGPGTRLTVL.

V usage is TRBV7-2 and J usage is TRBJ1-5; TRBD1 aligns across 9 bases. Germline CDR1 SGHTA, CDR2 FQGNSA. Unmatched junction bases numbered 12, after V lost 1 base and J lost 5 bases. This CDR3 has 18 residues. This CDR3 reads CASSLDGTGLSEDQPQHF. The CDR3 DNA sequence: TGTGCCAGCAGCTTAGACGGGACAGGGCTTTCGGAGGATCAGCCCCAGCATTTT. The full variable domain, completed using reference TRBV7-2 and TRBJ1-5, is GAGVSQSPSNKVTEKGKDVELRCDPISGHTALYWYRQSLGQGLEFLIYFQGNSAPDKSGLPSDRFSAERTGGSVSTLTIQRTQQEDSAVYLCASSLDGTGLSEDQPQHFGDGTRLSIL.

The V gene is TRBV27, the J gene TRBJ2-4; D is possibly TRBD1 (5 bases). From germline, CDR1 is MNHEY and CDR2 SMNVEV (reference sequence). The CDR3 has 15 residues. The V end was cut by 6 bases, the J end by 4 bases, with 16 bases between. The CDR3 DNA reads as TGTGCCAGCAGCCTTGTGGCAGGGTCGAAAAACATTCAGTACTTC. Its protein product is CASSLVAGSKNIQYF.

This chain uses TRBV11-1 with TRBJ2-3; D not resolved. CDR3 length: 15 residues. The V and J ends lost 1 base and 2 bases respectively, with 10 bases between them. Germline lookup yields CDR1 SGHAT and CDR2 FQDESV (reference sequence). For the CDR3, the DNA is TGTGCCAGCAGCTTAGGGCGACTCCTCACAGATACGCAGTATTTT. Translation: CASSLGRLLTDTQYF.

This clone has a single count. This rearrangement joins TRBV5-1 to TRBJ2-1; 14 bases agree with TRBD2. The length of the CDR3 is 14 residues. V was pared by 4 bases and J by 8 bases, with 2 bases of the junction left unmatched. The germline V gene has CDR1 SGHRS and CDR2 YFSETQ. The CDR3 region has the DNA TGCGCCAGCAGCCTGGGACTAGCGGGGGATGAGCAGTTCTTC. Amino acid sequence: CASSLGLAGDEQFF.

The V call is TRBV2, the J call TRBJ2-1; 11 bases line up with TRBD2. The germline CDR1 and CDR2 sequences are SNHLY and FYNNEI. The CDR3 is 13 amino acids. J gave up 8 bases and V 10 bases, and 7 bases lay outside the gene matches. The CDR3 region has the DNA TGTGCCACCAAACTAGCGGGAGAAGATGAGCAGTTCTTC. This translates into CATKLAGEDEQFF.

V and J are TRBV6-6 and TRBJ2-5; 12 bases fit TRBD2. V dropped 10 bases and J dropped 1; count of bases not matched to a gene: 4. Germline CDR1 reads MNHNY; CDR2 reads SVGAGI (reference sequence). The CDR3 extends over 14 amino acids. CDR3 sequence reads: CATLTSGGQETQYF. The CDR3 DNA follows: TGTGCCACCCTGACTAGCGGGGGCCAAGAGACCCAGTACTTC.

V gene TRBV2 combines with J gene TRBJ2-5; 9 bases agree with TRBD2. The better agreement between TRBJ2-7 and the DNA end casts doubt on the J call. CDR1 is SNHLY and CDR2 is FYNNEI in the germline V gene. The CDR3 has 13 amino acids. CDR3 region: CASKGGRGYEQYF. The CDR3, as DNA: TGTGCCAGCAAGGGCGGGAGGGGGTACGAGCAGTACTTC.

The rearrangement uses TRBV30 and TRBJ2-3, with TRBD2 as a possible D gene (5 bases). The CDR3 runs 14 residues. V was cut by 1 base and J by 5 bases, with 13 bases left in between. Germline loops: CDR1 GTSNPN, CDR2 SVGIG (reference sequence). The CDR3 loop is CAWSGVGVQDTQYF. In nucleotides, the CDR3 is TGTGCCTGGAGTGGAGTGGGAGTTCAAGATACGCAGTATTTT.

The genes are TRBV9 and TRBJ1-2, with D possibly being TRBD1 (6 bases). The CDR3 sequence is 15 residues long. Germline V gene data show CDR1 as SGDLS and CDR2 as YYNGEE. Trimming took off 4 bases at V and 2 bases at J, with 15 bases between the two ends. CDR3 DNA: TGTGCCAGCAGCCCCACCCCTACAGGGAACTATGGCTACACCTTC. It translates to CASSPTPTGNYGYTF.